Below are 17 T cell receptor beta chains sequenced from a single sample in a study of blood T cell repertoires in COVID-19. The method was immunoSEQ multiplex PCR; TCRdb's version includes in-frame clones alone and lacks a portion of them. This sample has about 99,000 clones, with about four fifths found just once. The sequenced sample consisted of peripheral blood. The receptors were gathered from an elderly woman with active or convalescent COVID-19.

The V call is TRBV7-3, the J call TRBJ1-1, with D perhaps matching TRBD1 (6 bases). V was pared by 4 bases and J by 10 bases, with 16 bases between. The CDR3 is 13 amino acids. The germline CDR1 and CDR2 sequences are SGHTA and FQGTGA. The CDR3 here is CASSYRAGEAAFF. CDR3 DNA: TGTGCCAGCAGCTACAGGGCCGGGGAAGCAGCTTTCTTT. Supplemented by reference TRBV7-3 and TRBJ1-1, the full variable domain reads GAGVSQTPSNKVTEKGKYVELRCDPISGHTALYWYRQSLGQGPEFLIYFQGTGAADDSGLPNDRFFAVRPEGSVSTLKIQRTERGDSAVYLCASSYRAGEAAFFGQGTRLTVV.

The gene calls are TRBV3-1 (or the pseudogene TRBV3-2) and TRBJ1-2, with D maybe TRBD1 (6 bases). The V and J ends lost 10 bases and 2 bases respectively, with 23 bases between them. Germline CDR1 is LGHDT and CDR2 is YNNKEL (reference sequence). The CDR3 sequence is 16 residues long. CDR3 sequence reads: CATRGGGSGPNYGYTF. CDR3 coding DNA: TGTGCCACCCGAGGGGGGGGGAGTGGCCCCAACTATGGCTACACCTTC.

V and J are TRBV14 and TRBJ2-1; 15 nucleotides agree with TRBD2. V lost 4 bases and J lost 4; bases outside the gene matches: 17. The CDR3 sequence is 21 residues long. Germline CDR1 reads SGHDN; CDR2 reads FVKESK. This CDR3 reads CASSLTPGLAGGGSPYNEQFF. DNA of the CDR3: TGTGCCAGCAGCCTCACCCCGGGACTAGCGGGAGGTGGGTCACCATACAATGAGCAGTTCTTC.

The rearrangement links TRBV12-3 or TRBV12-4 to TRBJ2-3; D unresolved. Trimming left V 5 bases short and J 4 bases short, with 4 bases between. There are 11 residues in the CDR3. The CDR3 DNA sequence: TGTGCCAGCAGTCAGGCAGATACGCAGTATTTT. Translating gives CASSQADTQYF.

Only one count was recorded for this clone. The chain employs TRBV4-3 and TRBJ2-7, with D perhaps matching TRBD2 (5 bases). Trimming left V 0 bases short and J 3 bases short, with 12 bases between. Looked up from germline, CDR1 is LGHNA and CDR2 is YSLEER. The CDR3 sequence is 15 residues long. The chain's CDR3 is CASSQDPSGLYEQYF. The CDR3 bases are TGCGCCAGCAGCCAAGATCCCTCCGGACTCTACGAGCAGTACTTC.

V and J are TRBV20-1 and TRBJ1-4, with a possible D match to TRBD1 (6 bases). V shed 3 bases and J shed 7 bases, with 9 bases lying between them. The germline V gene encodes CDR1 DFQATT and CDR2 SNEGSKA (reference sequence). The CDR3 contains 12 residues. The CDR3, as DNA: TGCAGTGCTAGTTACAGGGCTGAAAAACTGTTTTTT. The encoded protein is CSASYRAEKLFF.

V usage is TRBV15 and J usage is TRBJ1-5; 9 nucleotides align to TRBD1. Per germline, CDR1 LNHNV and CDR2 YYDKDF (reference sequence). The junction had 12 bases not matched to a gene; V was cut back by 3 bases and J by 9 bases. This CDR3 region has 16 residues. CDR3 DNA: TGTGCCACCAGCAGCCATAGTACAGGGGGCGGGCGGCCCCAGCATTTT. Amino acid sequence: CATSSHSTGGGRPQHF.

The V call is TRBV28, the J call TRBJ1-1; tentative D call: TRBD1 (5 bases). The V gene lost 5 bases and the J gene lost 3 bases, with 13 bases spanning the gap. The CDR3 extends over 14 amino acids. Germline CDR1 is MDHEN and CDR2 is SYDVKM. The CDR3 here is CASSAQGGDTEAFF. CDR3 coding DNA: TGTGCCAGCAGTGCCCAGGGTGGGGACACTGAAGCTTTCTTT.

The gene calls are TRBV7-9 and TRBJ2-7, with 14 bases matching TRBD2. Germline values: CDR1 SEHNR, CDR2 FQNEAQ (reference sequence). The CDR3 has 16 amino acids. J gave up 7 bases and V 0 bases, and 5 bases lay outside the gene matches. Written as DNA, the CDR3 is TGTGCCAGCAGCTTAGCGAGACTAGCGGGAGGGGGAGAGCAGTACTTC. It translates to CASSLARLAGGGEQYF.

The chain is built from TRBV11-2 and TRBJ1-2; the D gene is possibly TRBD1 (6 bases). Germline CDR1 and CDR2: SGHAT and FQNNGV. CDR3 size: 15 residues. V was trimmed by 0 bases and J by 2 bases, leaving 10 bases between them. This chain's CDR3 is CASSLDPGANYGYTF. DNA for the CDR3: TGTGCCAGCAGCTTAGATCCAGGGGCCAACTATGGCTACACCTTC.

The chain is built from TRBV18 and TRBJ1-5; TRBD1 might be the D (6 bases). The CDR3 loop spans 15 amino acids. V was trimmed by 2 bases and J by 0 bases, leaving 8 bases between them. From germline, CDR1 is KGHSH and CDR2 LQKENI. Here the CDR3 reads CASSPNRASNQPQHF. The CDR3 nucleotides are TGTGCCAGCTCACCAAACAGGGCTAGCAATCAGCCCCAGCATTTT.

This clone showed up just a few times. The chain uses TRBV5-1 and TRBJ2-1; 7 bases fit TRBD2. Germline loops: CDR1 SGHRS, CDR2 YFSETQ. J lost 5 bases, V lost 3 bases, and 8 bases had no gene match. The CDR3 totals 15 residues. This chain's CDR3 is CASSSGTTLNNEQFF. The CDR3 DNA sequence: TGCGCCAGCAGCTCCGGGACTACTCTTAACAATGAGCAGTTCTTC.

J is TRBJ1-1 and V is TRBV28; 7 nucleotides match TRBD1. Germline V gene lookup returns CDR1 MDHEN and CDR2 SYDVKM. The CDR3 is 15 amino acids. V lost 6 bases to trimming and J lost 8 bases; unmatched junction nucleotides: 15. For the CDR3, the DNA is TGTGCCAGCAGCTCCCCCGGGACAGCGGTCCTCGAAGCTTTCTTT. It encodes CASSSPGTAVLEAFF.

V and J are TRBV29-1 and TRBJ1-1; no reliable D call. The CDR3 length is 11 residues. Germline V gene sequence: CDR1 SQVTM, CDR2 ANQGSEA. V was shortened by 5 bases and J by 1 base, with 5 bases between the two germline ends. Here the CDR3 reads CSVPENTEAFF. The CDR3 region has the DNA TGCAGCGTTCCAGAGAACACTGAAGCTTTCTTT.

The rearrangement links TRBV24-1 to TRBJ2-1, with TRBD2 as a possible D gene (6 bases). V lost 7 bases, J lost 4 bases, and 19 bases lay in between. Germline V gene sequence: CDR1 KGHDR, CDR2 SFDVKD. The CDR3 consists of 16 residues. The CDR3 spells CATSDNSAGIYNEQFF. In nucleotides, the CDR3 is TGTGCCACCAGCGATAATAGTGCGGGGATATACAATGAGCAGTTCTTC.

The V call is TRBV5-1, the J call TRBJ2-5; 13 positions match TRBD2. Germline lookup yields CDR1 SGHRS and CDR2 YFSETQ. The V gene end was trimmed by 3 bases and the J gene end by 5 bases; junction bases not matched to a gene: 7. The CDR3 has 16 residues. The CDR3 here is CASSYGLAGVSETQYF. The CDR3 region has the DNA TGCGCCAGCAGCTACGGACTAGCGGGAGTTAGCGAGACCCAGTACTTC.

The chain has TRBV18 and TRBJ2-5; possible D gene TRBD2, 6 bases. Deletions cut 3 bases from V and 4 bases from J, with 12 bases between. The germline V gene has CDR1 KGHSH and CDR2 LQKENI. The length of the CDR3 is 14 residues. CDR3 sequence (DNA): TGTGCCAGCTCACCGGGCGGGGTTCTAGAGACCCAGTACTTC. This codes for CASSPGGVLETQYF.